The clone carrying this T cell receptor (beta chain) was detected ten times or more. From the reads, TCRdb called clonotypes with MiXCR, one entry per CDR3 protein. The sample has about 250,000 distinct CDR3 sequences, 6.5% seen once; the top ten hold about 6.5%. V was pared by 2 bases and J by 6 bases, with 3 bases of the junction left unmatched. The germline CDR1 and CDR2 sequences are MNHEY and SVGAGI. The CDR3 runs to 15 residues. This sample is drawn from a study of T cell repertoires in cytomegalovirus infection. The specimen was PBMCs. This chain joins TRBV6-5 and TRBJ2-2; 10 positions match TRBD2. The sequence came from a human donor in good health (CMV status not recorded). Some clones in this sample may be carry-over from other donors' samples. In DNA form, the CDR3 reads TGTGCCAGCAGTTACCTAGCGGGGGCCTCCGGGGAGCTGTTTTTT. This gives the protein CASSYLAGASGELFF.